This record concerns one T cell receptor (beta chain) sequence. The antigen is unknown. Specified time point: persistent/refractory GD, antithyroid drugs over 5 years with positive TRAb. PBMC RNA was the source of the TCR library. Xi'an, China, was home to the endocrinology department that provided patients. These data originate in a study of regulatory T cells in long-lasting Graves disease. Points from the study as a whole: Newly diagnosed Graves' patients had higher TCR diversity than persistent ones. New patients shared 970 or so public clonotypes, and persistent patients shared more, with 2,741. There was favoring of TRBV28, TRBJ1-2 and TRBJ2-5 in persistent disease.

According to the study, TCR beta libraries were built with iRepertoire HTBI primers and CDR3-region Arm-PCR. One entry per CDR3 protein, called by TCRdb with MiXCR from the multiplex PCR reads. The profile shows about 450,000 distinct CDR3 sequences, around 24% of them singletons. The CDR3 totals 15 residues. Germline loops: CDR1 ENHRY, CDR2 SYGVKD. The material sequenced was peripheral blood mononuclear cells (PBMCs), taken when the disease was refractory, from a patient treated with antithyroid drugs. This chain joins TRBV10-3 and TRBJ2-5; D tentatively fits TRBD1 or TRBD2 (5 bases each). The DNA end is a closer match to TRBJ2-1, so the J assignment may be wrong. The clonotype comes from a female donor with Graves disease. CDR3 protein: CAISPGTVEGNEQFF. CDR3 nucleotides: TGTGCCATCAGTCCAGGGACCGTCGAAGGGAATGAGCAGTTCTTC.